This T cell receptor beta chain was profiled in a study of post-analysis software for immune sequencing data. Study overall: Included courses were relapsing-remitting and secondary progressive multiple sclerosis; progressive-relapsing multiple sclerosis was also included. Findings and limits, study-wide: The normalized Chao1 diversity of multiple sclerosis patients was significantly lower than that of controls. Patients carried a few TRBV segments more frequently than controls did, and TRBV5-6, TRBV5-1 and TRBV20-1 were among them. With F measure, samples from one preparation batch clustered together strongly.

The TCR beta cDNA libraries carried unique molecular identifiers. MiXCR was run by TCRdb on the PCR reads, yielding one entry per CDR3 protein. The table lists roughly 570,000 distinct CDR3 sequences, roughly 34% of them singletons. J was trimmed by 7 bases and V by 0 bases; bases with no gene match: 23. Germline V gene sequence: CDR1 SGHVS, CDR2 FQNEAQ. This CDR3 has 20 residues. This clonotype was detected only a few times. The antigen remains unidentified. The specimen was blood. The chain links TRBV7-8 to TRBJ2-7; 8 bases match TRBD2. This TCR derives from a girl aged 2 to 17 with multiple sclerosis. The CDR3 DNA sequence: TGTGCCAGCAGCTTAGCGGTGATTACCAGCGGGGGCCGCAGTGGGGGAGAGCAGTACTTC. It is translated as CASSLAVITSGGRSGGEQYF.